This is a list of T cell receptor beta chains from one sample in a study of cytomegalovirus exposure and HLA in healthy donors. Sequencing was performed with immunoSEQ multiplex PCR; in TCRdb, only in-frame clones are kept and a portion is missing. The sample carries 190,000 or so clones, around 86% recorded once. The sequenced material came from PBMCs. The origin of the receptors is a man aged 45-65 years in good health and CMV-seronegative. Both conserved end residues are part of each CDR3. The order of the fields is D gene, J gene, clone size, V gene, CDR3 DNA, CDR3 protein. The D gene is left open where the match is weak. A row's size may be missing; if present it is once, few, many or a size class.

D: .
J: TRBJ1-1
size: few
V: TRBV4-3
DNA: TGCGCCAGCAGCCACACGGACAGATCGAACACTGAAGCTTTCTTT
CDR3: CASSHTDRSNTEAFF

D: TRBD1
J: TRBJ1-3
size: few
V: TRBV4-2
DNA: TGTGCCAGCAGCCAAGATCAGTTGGGCAGGGGGTACTCTGGAAACACCATATATTTT
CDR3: CASSQDQLGRGYSGNTIYF

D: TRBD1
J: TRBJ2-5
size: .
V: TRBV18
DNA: TGTGCCAGCTCACCGAAAGGGACAGGGGGACGGGATTCGGAGACCCAGTACTTC
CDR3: CASSPKGTGGRDSETQYF

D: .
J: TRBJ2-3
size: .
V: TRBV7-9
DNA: TGTTCCAGCAGCTTAGAACAGTATACGCAGTATTTT
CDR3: CSSSLEQYTQYF

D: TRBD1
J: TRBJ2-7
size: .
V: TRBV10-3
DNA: TGTGCCATCAGTGACCGGGACAGCTACGAGCAGTACTTC
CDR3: CAISDRDSYEQYF

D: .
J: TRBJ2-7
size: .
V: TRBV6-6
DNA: TGTGCCAGCAGTCCAGGTACGGGGGGCGCGATACGCGAGCAGTACTTC
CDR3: CASSPGTGGAIREQYF

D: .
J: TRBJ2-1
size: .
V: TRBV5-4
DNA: TGTGCCAGCAGCTTGTTGGGAGGACTTGGTAATGAGCAGTTCTTC
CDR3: CASSLLGGLGNEQFF

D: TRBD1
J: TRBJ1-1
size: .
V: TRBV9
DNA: TGTGCCAGCAGCGAGGGACAGTTGACTGAAGCTTTCTTT
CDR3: CASSEGQLTEAFF

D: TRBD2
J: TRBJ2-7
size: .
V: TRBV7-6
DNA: TGTGCCAGCAGGTTCCCTAGACTAGCGGGAGGGCCGGGAGAGCAGTACTTC
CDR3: CASRFPRLAGGPGEQYF

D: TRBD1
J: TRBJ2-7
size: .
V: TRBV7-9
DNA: TGTGCCAGCAGCCCGGGACAGGTGAGCTCCTACGAGCAGTACTTC
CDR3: CASSPGQVSSYEQYF

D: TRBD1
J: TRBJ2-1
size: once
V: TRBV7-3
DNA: TGTGCCAGCAGCCGGGACAGCTACAATGAGCAGTTCTTC
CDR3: CASSRDSYNEQFF

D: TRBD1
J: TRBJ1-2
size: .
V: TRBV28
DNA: TGTGCCAGCAGTCCCCCTCCACCGGACAGGAGGGGCCATGGCTACACCTTC
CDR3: CASSPPPPDRRGHGYTF

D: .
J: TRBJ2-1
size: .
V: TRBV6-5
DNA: TGTGCCAGCAGTTACACGACCAGGGGTGAGCAGTTCTTC
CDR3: CASSYTTRGEQFF

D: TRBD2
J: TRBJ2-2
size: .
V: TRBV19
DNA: TGTGCCAGTACCTTAGCGGGAGGGAACACCGGGGAGCTGTTTTTT
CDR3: CASTLAGGNTGELFF

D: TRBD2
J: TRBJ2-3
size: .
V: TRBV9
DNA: TGTGCCAGCAGCGTAGGGACTAGCGGGGGGAACACAGATACGCAGTATTTT
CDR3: CASSVGTSGGNTDTQYF

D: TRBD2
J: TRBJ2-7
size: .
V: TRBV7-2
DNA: TGTGCCAGCAGCCCTCTCGGGAGGACTTTTCGAAGCAACGAGCAGTACTTC
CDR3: CASSPLGRTFRSNEQYF

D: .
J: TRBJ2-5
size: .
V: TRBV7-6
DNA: TGTGCCAGCAGCTTAGAAACGGACCCATGGACAGAACAAGAGACCCAGTACTTC
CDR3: CASSLETDPWTEQETQYF

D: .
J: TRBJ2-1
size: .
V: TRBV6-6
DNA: TGTGCCAGCAGTTTGGAGGGTACTTACAATGAGCAGTTCTTC
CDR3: CASSLEGTYNEQFF

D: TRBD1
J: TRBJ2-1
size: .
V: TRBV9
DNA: TGTGCCAGCAGCGTAGTGGGCAGGGGGTCAAGCTTCTCCTACAATGAGCAGTTCTTC
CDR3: CASSVVGRGSSFSYNEQFF

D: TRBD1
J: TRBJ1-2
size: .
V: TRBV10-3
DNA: TGTGCCATCAGCGGGACAGGGGGGCATGGCTACACCTTC
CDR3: CAISGTGGHGYTF

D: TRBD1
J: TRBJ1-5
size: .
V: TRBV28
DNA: TGTGCCAGCCAATTTGGAGGACAGGGGGCTTTTCAGCCCCAGCATTTT
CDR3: CASQFGGQGAFQPQHF

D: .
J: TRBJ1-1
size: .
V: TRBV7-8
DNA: TGTGCCAGCAGCTTAGTGGGGGGGGCGAACACTGAAGCTTTCTTT
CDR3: CASSLVGGANTEAFF

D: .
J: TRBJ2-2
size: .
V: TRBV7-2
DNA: TGTGCCAGCAGCTTAACCAGGGGTGCAGGGGAGCTGTTTTTT
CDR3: CASSLTRGAGELFF

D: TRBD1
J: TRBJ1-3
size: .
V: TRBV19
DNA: TGTGCCAGTAACGGACAGGGGGCAAGAGGAAACACCATATATTTT
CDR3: CASNGQGARGNTIYF

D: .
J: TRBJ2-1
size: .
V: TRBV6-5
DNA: TGTGCCAGCAATGTACAGGGCGGAGCGGGAGAGCAGTTCTTC
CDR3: CASNVQGGAGEQFF

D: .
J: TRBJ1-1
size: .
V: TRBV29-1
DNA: TGCAGCGTTGAAGGAACAGGGTTTGGGACTGAAGCTTTCTTT
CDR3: CSVEGTGFGTEAFF

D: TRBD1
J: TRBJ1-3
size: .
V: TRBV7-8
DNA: TGTGCCAGCAGCCCCACAGGGGAATCTGGAAACGCCATATATTTT
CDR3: CASSPTGESGNAIYF

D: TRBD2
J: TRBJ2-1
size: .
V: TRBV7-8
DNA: TGTGCCAGCAGCTTATCTACGGGACTAGCGGGGGGGCCCAAAGATGAGCAGTTCTTC
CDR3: CASSLSTGLAGGPKDEQFF

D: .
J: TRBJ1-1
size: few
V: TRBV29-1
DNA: TGCAGCGTTGAAAAAGGCCGGGGCACTGAAGCTTTCTTT
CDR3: CSVEKGRGTEAFF

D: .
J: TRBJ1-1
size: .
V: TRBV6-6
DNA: TGTGCCAGCAGTTACCGTTCAGAGAACACTGAAGCTTTCTTT
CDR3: CASSYRSENTEAFF

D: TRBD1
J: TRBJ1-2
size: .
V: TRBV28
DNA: TGTGCCAGCAGTTTATGGGGACAGGGGGCCTATGGCTACACCTTC
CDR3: CASSLWGQGAYGYTF

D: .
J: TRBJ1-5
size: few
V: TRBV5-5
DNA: TGTGCCAGCAGCACCTTACAGGCTAGCAATCAGCCCCAGCATTTT
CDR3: CASSTLQASNQPQHF

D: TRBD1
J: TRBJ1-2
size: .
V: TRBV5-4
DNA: TGTGCCAGCAGCCTAGAAACAGGGGGAGGTGGCTACACCTTC
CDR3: CASSLETGGGGYTF

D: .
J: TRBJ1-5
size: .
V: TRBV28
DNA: TGTGCCAGCAGCGTTCTAAGCAATCAGCCCCAGCATTTT
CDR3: CASSVLSNQPQHF

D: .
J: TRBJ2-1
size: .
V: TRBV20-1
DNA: TGCAGTGCCAGGCTCGTGGGTGAGCAGTTCTTC
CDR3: CSARLVGEQFF

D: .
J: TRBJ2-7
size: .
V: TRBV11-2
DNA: TGTGCCAGCAGACCTCTAGCGAACGAGCAGTACTTC
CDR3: CASRPLANEQYF

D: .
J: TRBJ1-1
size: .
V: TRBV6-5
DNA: TGTGCCAGCAGTTTGACGACTGGCACTGAAGCTTTCTTT
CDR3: CASSLTTGTEAFF

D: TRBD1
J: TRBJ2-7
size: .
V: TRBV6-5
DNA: TGTGCCAGCAGGGGTCTCGGGACAGGGAAGGACGAGCAGTACTTC
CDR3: CASRGLGTGKDEQYF

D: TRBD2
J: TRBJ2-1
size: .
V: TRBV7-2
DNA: TGTGCCAGCAGCGACCGGGGGGGCGCGGGAATCACGTCCTACAATGAGCAGTTCTTC
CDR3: CASSDRGGAGITSYNEQFF

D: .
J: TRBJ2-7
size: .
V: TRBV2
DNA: TGTGCCAGCAGTGAGGAGAACTCCTACGAGCAGTACTTC
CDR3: CASSEENSYEQYF

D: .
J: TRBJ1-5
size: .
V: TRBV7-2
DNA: TGTGCCAGCAGCTTATCCCGGTCTTTCCAGGGCCAGAATCAGCCCCAGCATTTT
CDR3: CASSLSRSFQGQNQPQHF

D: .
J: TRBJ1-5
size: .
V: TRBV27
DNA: TGTGCCAGCAGACTACCGGGACTGGCCCATAAAGACCCCAATCAGCCCCAGCATTTT
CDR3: CASRLPGLAHKDPNQPQHF

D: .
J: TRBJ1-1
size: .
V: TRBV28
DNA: TGTGCCAGCAGTCTGGGGAGAACTGAAGCTTTCTTT
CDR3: CASSLGRTEAFF

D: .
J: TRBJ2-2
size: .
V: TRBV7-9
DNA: TGTTCCAGCAGCTTAAGGGGACATAGGTCGAACACCGGGGAGCTGTTTTTT
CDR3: CSSSLRGHRSNTGELFF

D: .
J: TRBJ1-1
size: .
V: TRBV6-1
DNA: TGTGCCAGTAAAAGGGACATCTCGAACACTGAAGCTTTCTTT
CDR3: CASKRDISNTEAFF

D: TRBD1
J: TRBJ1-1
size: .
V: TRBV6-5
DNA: TGTGCCAGCAGTTACTCGACCGGGACAGGGGTCACTGAAGCTTTCTTT
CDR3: CASSYSTGTGVTEAFF

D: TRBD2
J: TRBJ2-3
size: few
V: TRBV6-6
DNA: TGTGCCTGCTTCCAGCGGGGGAGAGATACGCAGTATTTT
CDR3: CACFQRGRDTQYF

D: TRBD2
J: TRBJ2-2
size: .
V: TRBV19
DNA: TGTGCCAACCTAGCGGGGGCGAACACCGGGGAGCTGTTTTTT
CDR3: CANLAGANTGELFF

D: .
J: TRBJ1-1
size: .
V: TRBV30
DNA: TGTGCCTGGAGACGGGGAGCTGGGACTGAAGCTTTCTTT
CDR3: CAWRRGAGTEAFF

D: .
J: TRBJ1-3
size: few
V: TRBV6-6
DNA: TGTGCCAGCAGTTCGGGGGACGGAAACACCATATATTTT
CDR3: CASSSGDGNTIYF

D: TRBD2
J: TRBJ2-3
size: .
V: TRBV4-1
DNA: TGCGCCAGCAGCTTAGGGACTAGCGGCACAGATACGCAGTATTTT
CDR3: CASSLGTSGTDTQYF

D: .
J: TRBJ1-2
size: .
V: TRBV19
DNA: TGTGCCAGTAGTATGTGGGGAGACAACTATGGCTACACCTTC
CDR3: CASSMWGDNYGYTF

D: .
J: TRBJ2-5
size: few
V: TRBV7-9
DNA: TGTGCCAGCAGCTTAGGTTTCGGGGGATCTATCGGAGAGACCCAGTACTTC
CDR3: CASSLGFGGSIGETQYF

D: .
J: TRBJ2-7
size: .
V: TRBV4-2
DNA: TGTGCCAGCAGCCAAGTAAACACCGATAACTACGAGCAGTACTTC
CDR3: CASSQVNTDNYEQYF

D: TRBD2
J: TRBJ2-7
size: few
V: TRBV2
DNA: TGTGCCAGCAGCCCGGGACTAGCGGGAGGTAAAGTAGGTGAGCAGTACTTC
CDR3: CASSPGLAGGKVGEQYF

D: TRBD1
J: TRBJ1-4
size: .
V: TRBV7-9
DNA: TGTTCCAGCAGCTTAGGGTGGGCAGGGGGTGAAAAACTGTTTTTT
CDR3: CSSSLGWAGGEKLFF

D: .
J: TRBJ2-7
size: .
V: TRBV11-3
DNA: TGTGCCAGCAGCCCTCGGACTGGAATGACCTACGAGCAGTACTTC
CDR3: CASSPRTGMTYEQYF

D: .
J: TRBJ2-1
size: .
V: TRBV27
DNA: TGTGCCAGCGGCTCTAGCGTCCTTTGGAATGAGCAGTTCTTC
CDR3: CASGSSVLWNEQFF